A selection of T cell receptor beta chains follows, all from one sample in a study of OX40 agonist ivuxolimab in advanced cancers. The method was immunoSEQ multiplex PCR; TCRdb's version includes in-frame clones alone and lacks a portion of them. This repertoire shows roughly 80,000 clones, about 86% found once; its top ten account for 1.5% to 2%. The source was CD4+ or CD8+ T cells sorted from blood, collected in a trial of the OX40 agonist ivuxolimab. The receptors were sampled from an adult with an advanced solid tumor such as melanoma, head and neck, liver or kidney cancer. Both conserved end residues are part of each CDR3. D genes are given only for firm matches. Only some rows state a clone size, as once, few, many or a class for expanded clones.

>13|.|TRBV4-1|TRBJ1-1|.
TGCGCCAGCAGCCAATGGAAGGAAGAAGAAGCTTTCTTT
CASSQWKEEEAFF
>13|.|TRBV6-6|TRBJ2-1|.
TGTGCCAGCAGTTACAGGTTGAGGGATGAGCAGTTCTTC
CASSYRLRDEQFF
>15|TRBD1|TRBV10-3|TRBJ2-2|.
TGTGCCACGGGGGGCCCACAGGGGGCCACCGGGGAGCTGTTTTTT
CATGGPQGATGELFF
>11|.|TRBV29-1|TRBJ2-7|.
TGCAGCGTTGACAAAGGCGACAAGCAGTACTTC
CSVDKGDKQYF
>15|TRBD1|TRBV7-2|TRBJ2-4|.
TGTGCCAGCAGCACAGGGGGCTCAGGCAAAAACATTCAGTACTTC
CASSTGGSGKNIQYF
>14|.|TRBV4-3|TRBJ2-2|.
TGCGCCAGCAGCCAAGATTACGGTACCGGGGAGCTGTTTTTT
CASSQDYGTGELFF
>15|TRBD1|TRBV7-2|TRBJ1-5|few
TGTGCCAGCAGCTTACACCGGACAGGGGGGCAGCCCCAGCATTTT
CASSLHRTGGQPQHF
>12|.|TRBV28|TRBJ1-5|.
TGTGCCACCGCTTCCGCTTCCCTTCCCCAGCATTTT
CATASASLPQHF
>16|TRBD2|TRBV4-2|TRBJ2-7|.
TGTGCCAGCAGCCAAGGGTGGCAGCGGGAGGGTTTCGAGCAGTACTTC
CASSQGWQREGFEQYF
>15|.|TRBV2|TRBJ1-5|.
TGTGCCAGCAAAGGGGACAACAATAGCAATCAGCCCCAGCATTTT
CASKGDNNSNQPQHF
>11|.|TRBV6-4|TRBJ2-2|few
TGTGCCAGCAGCGCGTTTGGGGAGCTGTTTTTT
CASSAFGELFF
>13|.|TRBV23-1|TRBJ2-3|.
TGCGCCAGCAGCCGCAACGGCGGGGATACGCAGTATTTT
CASSRNGGDTQYF
>15|TRBD1|TRBV6-6|TRBJ1-2|.
TGTGCCAGCAGTTACCCGGGACAGAGGCTCTATGGCTACACCTTC
CASSYPGQRLYGYTF
>13|.|TRBV6-1|TRBJ1-5|.
TGTGCCAGCAGCACCAGTGGCGTTCAGCCCCAGCATTTT
CASSTSGVQPQHF
>16|TRBD2|TRBV28|TRBJ2-5|.
TGTGCCAGCAGGGTAGGACTAGCGGGAGGGCGATCGACCCAGTACTTC
CASRVGLAGGRSTQYF
>15|TRBD1|TRBV5-1|TRBJ2-7|few
TGCGCCAGCAGCTTGGAGACAGGGCGGACTTCGGAGCAGTACTTC
CASSLETGRTSEQYF
>13|TRBD1|TRBV2|TRBJ2-1|.
TGTGCCAGCAGTTCTCACGAGGGACAGGGAAAGTTCTTC
CASSSHEGQGKFF
>15|.|TRBV11-2|TRBJ2-1|once
TGTGCCAGCAGCTCGGACAGATCGCCCTACAATGAGCAGTTCTTC
CASSSDRSPYNEQFF
>11|.|TRBV2|TRBJ2-7|.
TGTGCCAGCAGATGGAGAAGCGAGCAGTACTTC
CASRWRSEQYF
>11|.|TRBV7-2|TRBJ2-7|.
TGTGCCAGCAGCTTAGACAGGGTGGCGTACTTC
CASSLDRVAYF
>14|.|TRBV5-5|TRBJ2-3|.
TGTGCCAGCAGCTTGACTTCCTCCACAGATACGCAGTATTTT
CASSLTSSTDTQYF
>12|.|TRBV18|TRBJ1-6|.
TGTGCCAGCTCACCGGTTGGTCTACCCCTCCACTTT
CASSPVGLPLHF
>14|.|TRBV12-5|TRBJ2-5|.
TGTGCTAGTGCCGGTGGGGGGGCAGGAGAGACCCAGTACTTC
CASAGGGAGETQYF
>15|TRBD1|TRBV19|TRBJ1-1|.
TGTGCCAGTAGTCCACGGGACAGGATGAACACTGAAGCTTTCTTT
CASSPRDRMNTEAFF
>16|.|TRBV18|TRBJ2-4|once
TGTGCCAGCTCATCTGTAGCGTGGGGGGCCAAAAACATTCAGTACTTC
CASSSVAWGAKNIQYF
>15|TRBD2|TRBV7-2|TRBJ2-1|.
TGTGCCAGCAGCGCCGAACTAGCGGGGCGCCATGAGCAGTTCTTC
CASSAELAGRHEQFF
>11|.|TRBV7-6|TRBJ2-1|.
TGTGCCAGCGGCCGGGCAGGGGAGCAGTTCTTC
CASGRAGEQFF
>12|.|TRBV5-8|TRBJ1-3|.
TGTGCCAGCAGCTTGGGGAGAAACACCATATATTTT
CASSLGRNTIYF
>14|.|TRBV5-1|TRBJ2-7|.
TGCGCCAGCAGCTTGGACTTGGGCGGGTACGAGCAGTACTTC
CASSLDLGGYEQYF
>15|.|TRBV28|TRBJ1-5|once
TGTGCCAGCAGTTTGGGAGGGGTTTGGAATCAGCCCCAGCATTTT
CASSLGGVWNQPQHF
>13|.|TRBV11-2|TRBJ2-1|.
TGTGCCAGCAGCTCCTCGGGGCACAATGAGCAGTTCTTC
CASSSSGHNEQFF
>19|TRBD1|TRBV5-1|TRBJ2-4|.
TGCGCCAGCAGCTTGGAGGGACAGGGCTTCGGGGGACCAAAAAACATTCAGTACTTC
CASSLEGQGFGGPKNIQYF
>12|TRBD2|TRBV11-3|TRBJ2-7|.
TGTGCCGGAGGAGCGGGAGTGGGAGAGCAGTACTTC
CAGGAGVGEQYF
>13|.|TRBV5-1|TRBJ2-5|.
TGCGCCAGCAGCGGGGCTCAGAAGGAGACCCAGTACTTC
CASSGAQKETQYF
>12|.|TRBV4-3|TRBJ2-1|.
TGCGCCAGCAGCCGTTTCGGCAATGAGCAGTTCTTC
CASSRFGNEQFF
>15|TRBD2|TRBV5-4|TRBJ2-1|.
TGTGCCAGCAGCCAGCGCGGGGGGACCTACAATGAGCAGTTCTTC
CASSQRGGTYNEQFF
>13|.|TRBV6-6|TRBJ2-5|.
TGTGCCAGCAGTTACGGACCACAAGAGACCCAGTACTTC
CASSYGPQETQYF
>13|.|TRBV7-9|TRBJ2-5|.
TGTGCCAGCGGCCTAGGGAATGGAGAGACCCAGTACTTC
CASGLGNGETQYF
>14|.|TRBV27|TRBJ2-7|.
TGTGCCAGCAGTTTACGGCAGGGCCTGGGGGAGCAGTACTTC
CASSLRQGLGEQYF
>15|.|TRBV18|TRBJ1-4|.
TGTGCCAGCTCACGATCCTCAGGGCTTAATGAAAAACTGTTTTTT
CASSRSSGLNEKLFF
>16|.|TRBV19|TRBJ2-1|once
TGTGCCAGTAGTACCGACTCCGGGGGCCCTTACAATGAGCAGTTCTTC
CASSTDSGGPYNEQFF
>15|TRBD1|TRBV6-5|TRBJ1-2|.
TGTGCCAGCAGGCGGACAGGGGGTACTTCGGCTGGCTACACCTTC
CASRRTGGTSAGYTF
>13|.|TRBV2|TRBJ2-3|once
TGTGCCAGCAGTACCCTCTTGGGGGATACGCAGTATTTT
CASSTLLGDTQYF
>13|TRBD1|TRBV29-1|TRBJ1-1|.
TGCAGCGGCGTACAGGGGGCCCGGACTGAAGCTTTCTTT
CSGVQGARTEAFF
>16|.|TRBV25-1|TRBJ1-2|.
TGTGCCAGCAGTGAGGCTGGGCAAACAGGGTACTATGGCTACACCTTC
CASSEAGQTGYYGYTF
>14|.|TRBV29-1|TRBJ2-7|.
TGCAGCGTCCGCGGTCCCCTTGAGGCTTCCGAGCAGTACTTC
CSVRGPLEASEQYF
>13|.|TRBV2|TRBJ1-1|.
TGTGCCAGCAGCGGGTCTCCAAACACTGAAGCTTTCTTT
CASSGSPNTEAFF